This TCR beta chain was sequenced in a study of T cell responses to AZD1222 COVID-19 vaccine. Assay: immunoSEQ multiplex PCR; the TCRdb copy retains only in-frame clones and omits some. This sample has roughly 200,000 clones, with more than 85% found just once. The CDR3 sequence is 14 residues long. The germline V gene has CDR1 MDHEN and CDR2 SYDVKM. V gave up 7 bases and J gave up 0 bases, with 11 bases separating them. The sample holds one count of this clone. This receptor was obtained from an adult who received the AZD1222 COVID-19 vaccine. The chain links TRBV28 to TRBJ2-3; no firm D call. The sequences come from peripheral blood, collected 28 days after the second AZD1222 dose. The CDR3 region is CASTKDTSTDTQYF. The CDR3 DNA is TGTGCCAGCACCAAAGACACCAGCACAGATACGCAGTATTTT.